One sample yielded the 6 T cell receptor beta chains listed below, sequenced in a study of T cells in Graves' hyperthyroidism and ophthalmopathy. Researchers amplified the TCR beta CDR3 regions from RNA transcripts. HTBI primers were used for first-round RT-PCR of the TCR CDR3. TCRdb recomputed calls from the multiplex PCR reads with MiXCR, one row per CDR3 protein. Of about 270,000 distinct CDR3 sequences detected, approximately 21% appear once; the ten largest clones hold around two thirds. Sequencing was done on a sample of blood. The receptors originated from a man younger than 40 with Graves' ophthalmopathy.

The CDR3 DNA reads TGTGCCAGCAGTGAACGTGGCACCGGGGAGCTGTTTTTT. This codes for CASSERGTGELFF. The chain combines TRBV2 with TRBJ2-2; the D is unclear. CDR1 and CDR2 from the germline V gene are SNHLY and FYNNEI. This CDR3 has 13 amino acids. Trimming removed 2 bases from V and 4 bases from J, with 5 bases in between.

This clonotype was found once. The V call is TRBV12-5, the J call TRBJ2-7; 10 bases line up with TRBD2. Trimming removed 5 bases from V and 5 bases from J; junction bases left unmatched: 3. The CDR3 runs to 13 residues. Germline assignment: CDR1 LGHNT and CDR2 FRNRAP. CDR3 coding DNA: TGTGCTAGTGGTCCTAGCGGGAGCGACGAGCAGTACTTC. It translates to CASGPSGSDEQYF.

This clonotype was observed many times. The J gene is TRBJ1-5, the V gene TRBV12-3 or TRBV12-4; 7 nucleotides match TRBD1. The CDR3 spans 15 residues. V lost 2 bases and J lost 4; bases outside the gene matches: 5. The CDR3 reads CASSLRGTENQPQHF. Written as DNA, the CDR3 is TGTGCCAGCAGTTTAAGGGGGACAGAAAATCAGCCCCAGCATTTT.

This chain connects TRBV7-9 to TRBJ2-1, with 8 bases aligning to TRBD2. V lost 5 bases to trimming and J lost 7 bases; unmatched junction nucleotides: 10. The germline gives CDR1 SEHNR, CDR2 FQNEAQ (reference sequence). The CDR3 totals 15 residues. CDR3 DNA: TGTGCCAGCAGCCCCGGGGTAGCGGGACCAAATGAGCAGTTCTTC. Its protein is CASSPGVAGPNEQFF.

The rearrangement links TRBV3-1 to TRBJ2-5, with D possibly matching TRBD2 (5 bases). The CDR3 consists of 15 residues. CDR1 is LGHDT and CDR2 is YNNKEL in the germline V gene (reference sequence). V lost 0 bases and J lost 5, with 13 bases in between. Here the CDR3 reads CASSQDPVARETQYF. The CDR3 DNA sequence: TGTGCCAGCAGCCAAGATCCGGTAGCGAGGGAGACCCAGTACTTC.

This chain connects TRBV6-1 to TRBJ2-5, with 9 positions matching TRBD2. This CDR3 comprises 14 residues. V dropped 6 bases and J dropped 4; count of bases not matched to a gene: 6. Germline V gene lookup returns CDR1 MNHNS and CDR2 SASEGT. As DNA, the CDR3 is TGTGCCAGCAGCCGGACTAGCGTTGGAGAGACCCAGTACTTC. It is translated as CASSRTSVGETQYF.